This T cell receptor (beta chain) is from a study of beta chain features in type 1 diabetes. The table lists this clone with a few counts. Antigen: not known. V dropped 8 bases and J dropped 1 base, with 16 bases sitting between them. The CDR3 has 15 amino acids. Germline lookup yields CDR1 SGHNT and CDR2 YENEEA. Whole-study findings and limits: Overrepresentation of cells with high TCR expression could result from cDNA sequencing.

As every portion of the isolated RNA was reverse transcribed, the sequencing read expressed TCRB transcripts. Some clones are missing from TCRdb's copy, which holds only in-frame ones; the method was immunoSEQ multiplex PCR. The sample holds 150,000 or so clones, 11% seen once. The sample consisted of central memory CD4+ T cells from blood. The chain links TRBV11-3 to TRBJ2-3, with D perhaps being TRBD1 or TRBD2 (6 bases each). The clonotype comes from a man younger than 30 in good health. In DNA form, the CDR3 reads TGTGCCAGCGGAACCGGAGGGGGACGCACAGATACGCAGTATTTT. It encodes CASGTGGGRTDTQYF.